The 18 T cell receptor beta chains listed next were all sequenced from one sample in a study of cytomegalovirus exposure and HLA in healthy donors (TCRdb year 2017). The method was the immunoSEQ multiplex PCR assay. For the multiplex PCR, a mixture combining 60 forward primers for TCR Vbeta segments and 13 reverse primers for TCR Jbeta segments was used. TCRdb re-hosts the immuneACCESS table, in-frame sequences only. Its copies lack some clones; in the studies checked, an unresolved V gene accounts for under half of them, and the cause for the rest is not known. The sample contains 70,000 to 95,000 clones, approximately 80% of them found a single time. Jointly, the top ten make up around 2% of the sample. The material sequenced was PBMCs. The origin of the receptors is a man younger than 35 in good health and CMV-seronegative.

This clone was recorded a few times. This chain joins TRBV9 and TRBJ1-2; D is ambiguous. Germline V CDR1 and CDR2: SGDLS, YYNGEE. The CDR3 consists of 11 residues. V was pared by 4 bases and J by 6 bases, with 7 bases between. CDR3 protein: CASSPPNGYTF. As DNA, the CDR3 is TGTGCCAGCAGCCCCCCAAATGGCTACACCTTC.

The chain is built from TRBV18 and TRBJ2-3; 9 bases are shared with TRBD2. The trim removed 0 bases at V and 1 base at J, leaving 2 bases unmatched. Germline lookup yields CDR1 KGHSH and CDR2 LQKENI. This CDR3 has 16 amino acids. For the CDR3, the DNA is TGTGCCAGCTCACCACCGGCTAGCGGGGGCACAGATACGCAGTATTTT. Translation gives CASSPPASGGTDTQYF.

The count of this clone is one. The chain is built from TRBV7-7 and TRBJ2-5, with 14 nucleotides matching TRBD2. The CDR3 consists of 16 residues. The V gene end was trimmed by 1 base and the J gene end by 5 bases; junction bases not matched to a gene: 3. The germline gives CDR1 SSHAT, CDR2 FNYEAQ (reference sequence). CDR3: CASSLGTSGGSETQYF. The CDR3 nucleotides are TGTGCCAGCAGCTTAGGGACTAGCGGGGGGTCTGAGACCCAGTACTTC.

This clone occurred once. V and J are TRBV7-9 and TRBJ1-1; TRBD1 matches 9 bases. The ends lost 4 bases at V and 2 bases at J; junction bases unmatched: 11. The CDR3 consists of 17 residues. The V gene's germline CDR1 is SEHNR and CDR2 FQNEAQ (reference sequence). CDR3 region: CASSSGTGPNFNTEAFF. CDR3 bases: TGTGCCAGCAGCTCCGGGACAGGGCCAAATTTTAACACTGAAGCTTTCTTT.

The chain recombines TRBV9 with TRBJ2-1, with 9 bases aligning to TRBD2. Trimming cost V 6 bases and J 1 base; bases outside gene matches: 8. The CDR3 runs to 16 residues. Looked up from germline, CDR1 is SGDLS and CDR2 is YYNGEE. The CDR3 sequence: CASNPAGGGSYNEQFF. The CDR3 DNA is TGTGCCAGCAACCCAGCGGGGGGCGGGTCCTACAATGAGCAGTTCTTC.

The chain couples TRBV19 to TRBJ1-2; D not certain. The CDR3 loop spans 15 amino acids. Trimming stripped 5 bases from V and 5 bases from J, with 18 bases between. Germline V gene data show CDR1 as LNHDA and CDR2 as SQIVND (reference sequence). The CDR3 coding sequence is TGTGCCAGTAGTGGTGCGAGGGCAATCGTTTATGGCTACACCTTC. The encoded protein is CASSGARAIVYGYTF.

V and J are TRBV4-2 and TRBJ1-1; D gene unclear. This CDR3 is 13 amino acids long. Trimming stripped 1 base from V and 5 bases from J, with 8 bases between. CDR1 is LGHNA and CDR2 is YNFKEQ in the germline V gene. The chain's CDR3 is CASSQVPGTEAFF. CDR3 coding DNA: TGTGCCAGCAGCCAAGTCCCGGGGACTGAAGCTTTCTTT.

The gene calls are TRBV5-1 and TRBJ2-5, with 9 bases matching TRBD1. V gave up 0 bases and J gave up 10 bases; unmatched junction bases: 7. Germline values: CDR1 SGHRS, CDR2 YFSETQ. This CDR3 comprises 14 residues. The CDR3 bases are TGCGCCAGCAGCTTGGAACAGGGGGCCCGTGTCCAGTACTTC. Translation: CASSLEQGARVQYF.

V usage is TRBV18 and J usage is TRBJ2-2, with unresolved D. V was trimmed by 6 bases and J by 0 bases, leaving 11 bases between them. Germline V gives CDR1 KGHSH, CDR2 LQKENI. The CDR3 covers 15 residues. This CDR3 reads CASSPIQTNTGELFF. The CDR3 DNA follows: TGTGCCAGCTCCCCAATCCAAACGAACACCGGGGAGCTGTTTTTT.

The genes are TRBV4-1 and TRBJ2-7; D gene uncertain. Germline V CDR1 and CDR2: MGHRA, YSYEKL. The CDR3 loop spans 15 amino acids. The V gene lost 4 bases and the J gene lost 5 bases, with 18 bases spanning the gap. The CDR3 protein is CASSRSRGSQDEQYF. The CDR3 DNA reads TGCGCCAGCAGCCGAAGTCGTGGTAGTCAGGACGAGCAGTACTTC.

The V call is TRBV15, the J call TRBJ1-5; 9 bases map to TRBD1. The CDR3 is 15 residues long. From germline, CDR1 is LNHNV and CDR2 YYDKDF (reference sequence). After removal of 3 bases from V and 4 bases from J, the junction contained 4 bases not matched to a gene. This CDR3 is CATSRDRGRNQPQHF. The CDR3 nucleotides read TGTGCCACCAGCAGGGACAGGGGAAGGAATCAGCCCCAGCATTTT.

This chain joins TRBV19 and TRBJ1-1, with D possibly matching TRBD1 (6 bases). Germline CDR1 LNHDA, CDR2 SQIVND (reference sequence). Trimming cost V 3 bases and J 0 bases, with 8 bases left between them. The CDR3 length is 14 residues. CDR3 loop: CASSIGQLNTEAFF. In DNA form, the CDR3 reads TGTGCCAGTAGTATCGGACAGTTGAACACTGAAGCTTTCTTT.

The chain has TRBV6-5 and TRBJ1-5, with 7 bases fitting TRBD1. The CDR3 totals 15 residues. Germline trimming cut 6 bases from V and 0 bases from J; bases unmatched to any gene: 5. Germline CDR1 reads MNHEY; CDR2 reads SVGAGI. CDR3 loop: CASRRDRASNQPQHF. The CDR3 DNA reads as TGTGCCAGCAGAAGAGACAGGGCTAGCAATCAGCCCCAGCATTTT.

V is TRBV19 and J is TRBJ2-2; maybe TRBD1 (6 bases). The CDR3 consists of 15 residues. Trimming took off 3 bases at V and 3 bases at J, with 11 bases between the two ends. CDR1 and CDR2 from the germline V gene are LNHDA and SQIVND (reference sequence). Written as DNA, the CDR3 is TGTGCCAGTAGTATCGGGCAGGGGCACACCGGGGAGCTGTTTTTT. It yields the protein CASSIGQGHTGELFF.

V gene TRBV5-8 combines with J gene TRBJ1-1; perhaps TRBD1 as D (6 bases). Germline CDR1 reads SGHTS; CDR2 reads YDEGEE. Trimming left V 2 bases short and J 4 bases short, with 21 bases between. The CDR3 is 17 residues long. The CDR3 is CASSFEGQGQRLTEAFF. CDR3 bases: TGTGCCAGCAGCTTCGAAGGGCAAGGACAGCGACTCACTGAAGCTTTCTTT.

The chain recombines TRBV6-5 with TRBJ2-7; the D gene is possibly TRBD1 (5 bases). Trimming left V 2 bases short and J 3 bases short, with 11 bases between. Germline V gene sequence: CDR1 MNHEY, CDR2 SVGAGI. The CDR3 runs to 14 residues. In DNA, the CDR3 is TGTGCCAGCAGTTACGGCAGGGTTCACTACGAGCAGTACTTC. As protein: CASSYGRVHYEQYF.

The V call is TRBV10-3, the J call TRBJ2-7; 16 nucleotides match TRBD2. This CDR3 spans 16 amino acids. The junction had 4 bases not matched to a gene; V was cut back by 6 bases and J by 2 bases. Per the germline V gene, CDR1 is ENHRY and CDR2 is SYGVKD. The CDR3 here is CAIRGTSGGEAYEQYF. DNA for the CDR3: TGTGCCATCAGGGGGACTAGCGGGGGGGAGGCCTACGAGCAGTACTTC.

The chain recombines TRBV29-1 with TRBJ1-3; 7 positions match TRBD1. Looked up from germline, CDR1 is SQVTM and CDR2 is ANQGSEA. The CDR3 sequence is 15 residues long. This CDR3 reads CAGTVISFSGNTIYF. The CDR3 coding sequence is TGCGCCGGGACAGTGATTTCATTCTCTGGAAACACCATATATTTT.